This T cell receptor beta chain was obtained from a study of blood T cell repertoires in COVID-19. Study details: In each case, the material was cDNA or gDNA derived from T cells, B-cell-depleted T cells, or PBMCs.

Using immunoSEQ multiplex PCR, the repertoire was profiled, and TCRdb retains in-frame clones only, with some absent. The table lists about 190,000 clones, approximately 77% of them singletons. CDR3 length: 13 amino acids. V dropped 5 bases and J dropped 5 bases, with 9 bases sitting between them. Germline CDR1 reads PRHDT; CDR2 reads FYEKMQ (reference sequence). This chain uses TRBV13 with TRBJ2-2; D gene unclear. Sample: peripheral blood. The source of this sequence is a woman older than 75 with active or convalescent COVID-19. CDR3 region: CASSPGGTGELFF. The DNA for the CDR3 is TGTGCCAGCAGCCCCGGCGGAACCGGGGAGCTGTTTTTT.